This entry lists 27 T cell receptor beta chains sequenced from one sample in a study of somatic mutations in cytotoxic T cells in rheumatoid arthritis. Sequencing used immunoSEQ multiplex PCR; TCRdb keeps in-frame clones, though not all of them. The sample includes more than 15,000 clones, 78% seen only once; the top ten take 15% to 20%. The specimen sequenced was CD8+ T cells sorted from blood. Every receptor here comes from an adult with rheumatoid arthritis.

The chain couples TRBV7-9 to TRBJ1-1, with TRBD1 as a possible D gene (6 bases). The CDR3 has 14 amino acids. The germline gives CDR1 SEHNR, CDR2 FQNEAQ (reference sequence). V lost 5 bases and J lost 2, with 12 bases in between. This chain's CDR3 is CASSRGAQNTEAFF. The CDR3, as DNA: TGTGCCAGCAGCCGGGGGGCTCAAAACACTGAAGCTTTCTTT. Combining the CDR3 with reference TRBV7-9 and TRBJ1-1 gives the whole variable domain DTGVSQNPRHKITKRGQNVTFRCDPISEHNRLYWYRQTLGQGPEFLTYFQNEAQLEKSRLLSDRFSAERPKGSFSTLEIQRTEQGDSAMYLCASSRGAQNTEAFFGQGTRLTVV.

Within the sample, this clone is medium-sized. V gene TRBV10-2 combines with J gene TRBJ2-5, with a tentative D call TRBD1 (5 bases). V was pared by 1 base and J by 5 bases, with 14 bases between. The CDR3 covers 15 residues. Germline V gene lookup returns CDR1 WSHSY and CDR2 SAAADI. CDR3 sequence: CASSELTADLETQYF. As DNA, the CDR3 is TGCGCCAGCAGTGAGTTGACAGCCGATTTGGAGACCCAGTACTTC.

This clone was picked up one time. The CDR3 DNA sequence: TGTGCCAGCAGCCAGGGACAGTTCCTTCCAAGCTACACCTTC. This encodes CASSQGQFLPSYTF. The V gene is TRBV27, the J gene TRBJ1-2, with 7 bases aligning to TRBD1. The CDR3 covers 14 residues. CDR1 is MNHEY and CDR2 is SMNVEV in the germline V gene (reference sequence). V gave up 6 bases and J gave up 9 bases; unmatched junction bases: 13.

CDR3 sequence (DNA): TGTGCCAGCAGACAGGGTTTGAACACCGGGGAGCTGTTTTTT. Translation gives CASRQGLNTGELFF. The chain links TRBV13 to TRBJ2-2; D is possibly TRBD1 (6 bases). Looked up from germline, CDR1 is PRHDT and CDR2 is FYEKMQ (reference sequence). The CDR3 runs 14 residues. V was cut by 6 bases and J by 1 base, with 9 bases left in between. The full variable domain, rest sourced from reference TRBV13 and TRBJ2-2, is AAGVIQSPRHLIKEKRETATLKCYPIPRHDTVYWYQQGPGQDPQFLISFYEKMQSDKGSIPDRFSAQQFSDYHSELNMSSLELGDSALYFCASRQGLNTGELFFGEGSRLTVL.

This chain uses TRBV30 with TRBJ2-6; D gene unclear. This CDR3 is built from 13 residues. V was pared by 4 bases and J by 3 bases, with 7 bases between. Per the germline V gene, CDR1 is GTSNPN and CDR2 is SVGIG (reference sequence). CDR3 coding DNA: TGTGCCTGGACCCTTGGTGGGGCCAACGTCCTGACTTTC. Translated, it gives CAWTLGGANVLTF.

This rearrangement joins TRBV28 to TRBJ1-4; 9 bases map to TRBD1. CDR3 length: 17 amino acids. Germline trimming cut 6 bases from V and 0 bases from J; bases unmatched to any gene: 8. Germline-derived CDR1 and CDR2 are MDHEN and SYDVKM. In nucleotides, the CDR3 is TGTGCCAGCAGCAAAGGGACAGGGTTAGCAACTAATGAAAAACTGTTTTTT. It yields the protein CASSKGTGLATNEKLFF.

This clone was seen a few times. The CDR3 is CASSFDGPEQYF. In DNA, the CDR3 is TGCGCCAGCAGCTTTGATGGGCCCGAGCAGTACTTC. The chain uses TRBV5-1 and TRBJ2-7; D is uncertain. Trimming removed 2 bases at V and 6 bases at J, with 9 bases between. CDR1 and CDR2 from the germline V gene are SGHRS and YFSETQ. The CDR3 is 12 residues long.

The CDR3 loop is CASSSKQPYEQYF. CDR3 sequence (DNA): TGTGCCAGCAGCTCAAAACAACCCTACGAGCAGTACTTC. V and J are TRBV7-2 and TRBJ2-7; no clear D gene. The CDR3 length is 13 residues. The V and J ends lost 4 bases and 2 bases respectively, with 9 bases between them. Per the germline V gene, CDR1 is SGHTA and CDR2 is FQGNSA.

This clone was picked up one time. The CDR3 spells CASSGEQGHPSTDTQYF. The CDR3, as DNA: TGTGCCAGCAGCGGGGAACAGGGGCACCCTAGCACAGATACGCAGTATTTT. The chain recombines TRBV7-9 with TRBJ2-3, with 7 positions matching TRBD1. CDR3 length equals 17 residues. V lost 5 bases and J lost 0; bases outside the gene matches: 11. Germline assignment: CDR1 SEHNR and CDR2 FQNEAQ (reference sequence).

V gene TRBV28 combines with J gene TRBJ2-5, with 8 bases identical to TRBD1. Near its end, the DNA agrees better with TRBJ2-7, so the J call may be wrong. This CDR3 comprises 13 residues. Per germline, CDR1 MDHEN and CDR2 SYDVKM. DNA for the CDR3: TGTGCCAGCAGTGGACAGGGCCCCTACGAGCAGTACTTC. Its translation: CASSGQGPYEQYF.

V is TRBV11-2 and J is TRBJ2-1; D is unresolved. Germline V CDR1 and CDR2: SGHAT, FQNNGV. CDR3 length: 12 amino acids. Trimming left V 4 bases short and J 3 bases short, with 4 bases between. In nucleotides, the CDR3 is TGTGCCAGCAGCTCCCTCTACAATGAGCAGTTCTTC. As protein: CASSSLYNEQFF. The full variable domain, with the rest looked up from reference TRBV11-2 and TRBJ2-1, is EAGVAQSPRYKIIEKRQSVAFWCNPISGHATLYWYQQILGQGPKLLIQFQNNGVVDDSQLPKDRFSAERLKGVDSTLKIQPAKLEDSAVYLCASSSLYNEQFFGPGTRLTVL.

The chain recombines TRBV27 with TRBJ1-5, with D unclear. The CDR3 sequence is 14 residues long. Looked up from germline, CDR1 is MNHEY and CDR2 is SMNVEV (reference sequence). V lost 6 bases and J 3 bases, leaving 12 bases between the germline ends. CDR3 amino acids: CASSPGSVNQPQHF. DNA for the CDR3: TGTGCCAGCAGCCCCGGGTCCGTCAATCAGCCCCAGCATTTT.

The CDR3 DNA reads TGTGCCAGCAGCTTAGAGCCGGGTTTCTACAATGAGCAGTTCTTC. Translated, it gives CASSLEPGFYNEQFF. This chain uses TRBV11-2 with TRBJ2-1; no reliable D call. The germline CDR1 and CDR2 sequences are SGHAT and FQNNGV. The CDR3 is 15 amino acids. The germline V and J ends were trimmed by 0 bases and 3 bases, with 9 bases remaining between them.

The rearrangement joins TRBV2 to TRBJ2-2, with 8 bases identical to TRBD1. CDR3 size: 16 residues. Germline CDR1 reads SNHLY; CDR2 reads FYNNEI. The ends lost 2 bases at V and 7 bases at J; junction bases unmatched: 9. The CDR3 nucleotides read TGTGCCAGCAGTGAAAGCAGGGGGCTCTTTATCGGGGAGCTGTTTTTT. Translating it yields CASSESRGLFIGELFF.

J is TRBJ2-1 and V is TRBV5-1; D is unclear. The germline V and J ends were trimmed by 0 bases and 0 bases, with 13 bases remaining between them. The CDR3 has 17 residues. Germline lookup yields CDR1 SGHRS and CDR2 YFSETQ. As DNA, the CDR3 is TGCGCCAGCAGCTTGGGTTACACCGGACCCTCCTACAATGAGCAGTTCTTC. It translates to CASSLGYTGPSYNEQFF.

The chain has TRBV25-1 and TRBJ1-3, with TRBD1 as a possible D gene (5 bases). This CDR3 has 13 residues. The V and J ends lost 6 bases and 4 bases respectively, with 10 bases between them. CDR1 is MGHDK and CDR2 is SYGVNS in the germline V gene. DNA for the CDR3: TGTGCCAGCAGCTGGGGGGACGGAAACACCATATATTTT. This encodes CASSWGDGNTIYF.

The gene calls are TRBV7-6 and TRBJ2-1; the match to TRBD1 covers 7 bases. Germline CDR1 and CDR2: SGHVS and FNYEAQ. Trimming at V came to 5 bases and at J to 3 bases, leaving 10 bases not matched to a gene. This CDR3 has 16 residues. This CDR3 is CASSATGSGGYNEQFF. DNA of the CDR3: TGTGCCAGCAGCGCGACAGGGTCTGGGGGCTACAATGAGCAGTTCTTC. The complete variable domain, with remaining parts taken from reference TRBV7-6 and TRBJ2-1, reads GAGVSQSPRYKVTKRGQDVALRCDPISGHVSLYWYRQALGQGPEFLTYFNYEAQQDKSGLPNDRFSAERPEGSISTLTIQRTEQRDSAMYRCASSATGSGGYNEQFFGPGTRLTVL.

For the CDR3, the DNA is TGTGCCAGCAGCTTAGTCTCCAATGAGCAGTTCTTC. This codes for CASSLVSNEQFF. The chain employs TRBV7-9 and TRBJ2-1; D remains ambiguous. V lost 1 base to trimming and J lost 6 bases, with 4 bases between them. The CDR3 is 12 amino acids. CDR1 is SEHNR and CDR2 is FQNEAQ in the germline V gene (reference sequence).

The chain has TRBV5-6 and TRBJ1-1; 8 bases align to TRBD1. Germline CDR1 SGHDT, CDR2 YYEEEE. Trimming at V came to 4 bases and at J to 4 bases, leaving 6 bases not matched to a gene. This CDR3 comprises 14 residues. The CDR3 is CASSDPGGFTEAFF. In nucleotides, the CDR3 is TGTGCCAGCAGCGACCCAGGGGGCTTCACTGAAGCTTTCTTT.

The chain joins TRBV9 to TRBJ1-3, with 7 positions matching TRBD1. CDR3 size: 17 residues. V trimming: 1 base; J trimming: 0 bases; junction bases outside the gene matches: 7. Germline CDR1 and CDR2: SGDLS and YYNGEE. The CDR3 DNA reads as TGTGCCAGCAGCGTAACCGGACAGGTTTCCTCTGGAAACACCATATATTTT. Protein: CASSVTGQVSSGNTIYF.

In this sample, this clone is medium-sized (0.01 to 0.1%). The rearrangement joins TRBV7-9 to TRBJ2-5; no clear D. Germline loops: CDR1 SEHNR, CDR2 FQNEAQ (reference sequence). This CDR3 has 14 amino acids. V lost 1 base, J lost 2 bases, and 8 bases lay in between. DNA of the CDR3: TGTGCCAGCAGCTTAGTGGGCCTTCAAGAGACCCAGTACTTC. This encodes CASSLVGLQETQYF.

The chain carries TRBV30 and TRBJ1-1; D remains ambiguous. V was trimmed by 3 bases and J by 5 bases, leaving 7 bases between them. Germline V gene data show CDR1 as GTSNPN and CDR2 as SVGIG (reference sequence). This CDR3 spans 11 amino acids. CDR3 coding DNA: TGTGCCTGGAGCCAGTCAACTGAAGCTTTCTTT. Residues: CAWSQSTEAFF.

This chain links TRBV2 with TRBJ1-1; D is unresolved. Germline V CDR1 and CDR2: SNHLY, FYNNEI. CDR3 length: 11 amino acids. The V gene lost 8 bases and the J gene lost 4 bases, with 8 bases spanning the gap. For the CDR3, the DNA is TGTGCCAGCCAACATGGCACTGAAGCTTTCTTT. Translation: CASQHGTEAFF. Filled out from reference TRBV2 and TRBJ1-1, the complete variable domain reads EPEVTQTPSHQVTQMGQEVILRCVPISNHLYFYWYRQILGQKVEFLVSFYNNEISEKSEIFDDQFSVERPDGSNFTLKIRSTKLEDSAMYFCASQHGTEAFFGQGTRLTVV.

The V call is TRBV28, the J call TRBJ2-7; tentative D call: TRBD1 (6 bases). The V and J ends lost 8 bases and 9 bases respectively, with 20 bases between them. Germline V gene data show CDR1 as MDHEN and CDR2 as SYDVKM. The CDR3 runs 13 residues. This CDR3 is CASRPPGLGGQYF. The CDR3 DNA follows: TGTGCCAGCCGGCCTCCAGGGCTAGGGGGGCAGTACTTC.

The chain carries TRBV4-1 and TRBJ2-7; unclear D gene. Trimming removed 0 bases from V and 2 bases from J, with 14 bases in between. Per the germline V gene, CDR1 is MGHRA and CDR2 is YSYEKL. The CDR3 is 16 amino acids. CDR3 in amino acids: CASSQEPPRAAYEQYF. Written as DNA, the CDR3 is TGCGCCAGCAGCCAAGAACCCCCGAGAGCAGCCTACGAGCAGTACTTC.

For this clone: The same CDR3 arises from other DNA sequences in this sample as well. This rearrangement joins TRBV27 to TRBJ2-2; D uncertain. CDR3 size: 14 residues. The germline V gene encodes CDR1 MNHEY and CDR2 SMNVEV (reference sequence). The ends were cut back, 8 bases at V and 1 base at J, with 11 bases in the middle. The DNA for the CDR3 is TGTGCCAGCTCACCGGGCCAGAACACCGGGGAGCTGTTTTTT. Its translation is CASSPGQNTGELFF.

This CDR3 reads CASRRQGRVSNEKLFF. The CDR3 coding sequence is TGTGCCAGCAGACGACAGGGGAGAGTTTCTAATGAAAAACTGTTTTTT. The V call is TRBV28, the J call TRBJ1-4; 8 nucleotides agree with TRBD1. CDR1 is MDHEN and CDR2 is SYDVKM in the germline V gene. The J segment lost 3 bases and the V segment lost 6 bases, leaving 9 bases of the junction unmatched. This CDR3 has 16 residues.